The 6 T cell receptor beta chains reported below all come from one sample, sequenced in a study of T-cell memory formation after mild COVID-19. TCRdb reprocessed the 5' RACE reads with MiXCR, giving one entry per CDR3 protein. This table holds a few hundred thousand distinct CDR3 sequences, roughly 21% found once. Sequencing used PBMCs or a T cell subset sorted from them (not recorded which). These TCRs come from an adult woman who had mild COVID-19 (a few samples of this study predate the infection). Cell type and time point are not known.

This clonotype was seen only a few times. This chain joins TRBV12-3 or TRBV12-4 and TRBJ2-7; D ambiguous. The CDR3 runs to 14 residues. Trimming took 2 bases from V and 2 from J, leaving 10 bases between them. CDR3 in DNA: TGTGCCAGCAGTTTAAGGAGCCTGCCCTACGAGCAGTACTTC. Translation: CASSLRSLPYEQYF.

The CDR3 loop is CASSLAQVETQYF. The CDR3 DNA is TGTGCCAGCAGCTTAGCGCAGGTGGAGACCCAGTACTTC. V usage is TRBV7-9 and J usage is TRBJ2-5; D gene ambiguous. The V end lost 0 bases, the J end lost 5 bases, and 7 bases lay between the germline ends. This CDR3 is 13 amino acids long. Germline lookup yields CDR1 SEHNR and CDR2 FQNEAQ (reference sequence).

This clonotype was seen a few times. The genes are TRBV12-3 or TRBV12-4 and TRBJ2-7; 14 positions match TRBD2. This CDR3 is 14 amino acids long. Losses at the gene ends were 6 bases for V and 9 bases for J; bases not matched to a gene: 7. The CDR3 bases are TGTGCCAGCAGCTATCCGGGACTAGCGGGGGCGCAGTACTTC. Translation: CASSYPGLAGAQYF.

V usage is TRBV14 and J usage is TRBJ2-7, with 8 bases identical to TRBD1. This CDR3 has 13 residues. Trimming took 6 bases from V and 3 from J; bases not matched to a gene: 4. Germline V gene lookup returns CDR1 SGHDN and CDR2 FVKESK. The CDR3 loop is CASRPGGVYEQYF. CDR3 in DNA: TGTGCCAGCAGACCAGGGGGCGTCTACGAGCAGTACTTC.

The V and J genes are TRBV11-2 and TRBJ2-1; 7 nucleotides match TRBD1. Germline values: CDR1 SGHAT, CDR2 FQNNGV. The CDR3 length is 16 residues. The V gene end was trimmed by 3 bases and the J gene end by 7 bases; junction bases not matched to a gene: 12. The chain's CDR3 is CASSLVEGAMWNEQFF. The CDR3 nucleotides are TGTGCCAGCAGCTTGGTTGAGGGGGCGATGTGGAATGAGCAGTTCTTC.

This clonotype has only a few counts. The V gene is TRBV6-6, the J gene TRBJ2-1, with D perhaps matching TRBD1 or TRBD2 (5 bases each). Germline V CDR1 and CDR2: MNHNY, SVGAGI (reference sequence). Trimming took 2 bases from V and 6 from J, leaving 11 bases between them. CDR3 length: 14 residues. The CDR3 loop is CASSYGDPSNEQFF. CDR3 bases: TGTGCCAGCAGTTACGGGGACCCTTCCAATGAGCAGTTCTTC.